One sample yielded the 29 T cell receptor beta chains listed below, sequenced in a study of beta chain features in type 1 diabetes. Reverse transcription of all isolated RNA meant that expressed TCRB transcripts were sequenced. The method was immunoSEQ multiplex PCR; TCRdb's version includes in-frame clones alone and lacks a portion of them. This sample yields approximately 90,000 clones, of which roughly 30% are seen a single time; about 0.42% belongs to the top ten. Sequenced: stem cell memory CD4+ T cells from blood. The receptors originated from a woman under 30 in good health.

This clone was counted between two and nine times. The CDR3 region is CASSTWTGGGPDTQYF. In DNA, the CDR3 is TGTGCCAGCAGCACCTGGACAGGGGGGGGTCCAGATACGCAGTATTTT. The chain uses TRBV7-6 and TRBJ2-3; 10 bases line up with TRBD1. Per the germline V gene, CDR1 is SGHVS and CDR2 is FNYEAQ. Germline trimming cut 5 bases from V and 4 bases from J; bases unmatched to any gene: 9. CDR3 length: 16 residues.

This clone was counted a few times. The rearrangement joins TRBV7-2 to TRBJ1-3, with a possible D match to TRBD1 (6 bases). V lost 5 bases, J lost 1 base, and 12 bases lay in between. The CDR3 consists of 15 residues. Germline CDR1 SGHTA, CDR2 FQGNSA. Here the CDR3 DNA reads TGTGCCAGCAGCCCAAACAGGGTATCTGGAAACACCATATATTTT. It is translated as CASSPNRVSGNTIYF.

This chain joins TRBV5-4 and TRBJ2-3; 12 nucleotides match TRBD2. The CDR3 is made up of 16 amino acids. J lost 1 base, V lost 3 bases, and 3 bases had no gene match. Germline-derived CDR1 and CDR2 are SGHNT and YYREEE (reference sequence). DNA for the CDR3: TGTGCCAGCAGCTCCCGGACTAGCGGGGGCACAGATACGCAGTATTTT. It codes for CASSSRTSGGTDTQYF.

The rearrangement links TRBV6-1 to TRBJ1-1; possible D gene TRBD1, 5 bases. Trimming shortened V by 4 bases and J by 5 bases, and 8 bases separated the two germline ends. CDR1 and CDR2 from the germline V gene are MNHNS and SASEGT. The CDR3 covers 12 residues. CDR3 nucleotide sequence: TGTGCCAGCAGTGGGACACCTACTGAAGCTTTCTTT. This sequence encodes CASSGTPTEAFF.

This clone was counted between two and nine times. The chain uses TRBV10-2 and TRBJ1-5; D remains unclear. The CDR3 runs 14 residues. V shed 0 bases and J shed 3 bases, with 6 bases lying between them. Germline V lookup: CDR1 WSHSY, CDR2 SAAADI. The CDR3 loop is CASSESIVNQPQHF. Written as DNA, the CDR3 is TGCGCCAGCAGTGAGTCGATAGTCAATCAGCCCCAGCATTTT.

CDR3 sequence reads: CASREGSYEQYF. The CDR3 nucleotides are TGCGCCAGCAGGGAGGGCTCCTACGAGCAGTACTTC. The rearrangement joins TRBV5-1 to TRBJ2-7, with D tentatively TRBD2 (6 bases). The CDR3 consists of 12 residues. The V gene's germline CDR1 is SGHRS and CDR2 YFSETQ. V lost 5 bases and J 0 bases, leaving 6 bases between the germline ends.

This clone has a handful of counts. V gene TRBV30 combines with J gene TRBJ1-5; D may be TRBD1 (5 bases). Germline V gene lookup returns CDR1 GTSNPN and CDR2 SVGIG (reference sequence). Trimming left V 2 bases short and J 0 bases short, with 14 bases between. This CDR3 has 16 amino acids. In nucleotides, the CDR3 is TGTGCCTGGAGTCAGGGAAGCGTTTATAGCAATCAGCCCCAGCATTTT. Protein product: CAWSQGSVYSNQPQHF.

V and J are TRBV9 and TRBJ1-3, with D possibly being TRBD1 (6 bases). The germline CDR1 and CDR2 sequences are SGDLS and YYNGEE. The V gene lost 2 bases and the J gene lost 4 bases, with 13 bases spanning the gap. The CDR3 runs 15 residues. CDR3 in amino acids: CASSVDRSSGNTIYF. In nucleotides, the CDR3 is TGTGCCAGCAGCGTTGACAGGTCTAGCGGAAACACCATATATTTT.

This clone was seen a handful of times. This rearrangement joins TRBV18 to TRBJ1-4, with a weak D call TRBD1 (5 bases). CDR1 and CDR2 from the germline V gene are KGHSH and LQKENI. This CDR3 contains 14 residues. Trimming left V 3 bases short and J 7 bases short, with 12 bases between. This CDR3 is CASSPKGDGEKLFF. The CDR3 DNA follows: TGTGCCAGCTCACCGAAAGGGGATGGTGAAAAACTGTTTTTT.

The V and J genes are TRBV5-1 and TRBJ2-6; D is undetermined. V lost 1 base and J lost 1, with 6 bases in between. In germline, CDR1 is SGHRS, CDR2 YFSETQ. The CDR3 length is 15 residues. CDR3 sequence: CASSLFASGANVLTF. The CDR3 region has the DNA TGCGCCAGCAGCTTGTTTGCGTCTGGGGCCAACGTCCTGACTTTC.

This clone has a handful of counts. This rearrangement joins TRBV5-1 to TRBJ2-7; D is perhaps TRBD1 (7 bases). In germline, CDR1 is SGHRS, CDR2 YFSETQ. The V end lost 0 bases, the J end lost 5 bases, and 15 bases lay between the germline ends. The CDR3 runs 15 residues. The CDR3 DNA sequence: TGCGCCAGCAGCTTGGTTGTGACAGGGAGGCACGAGCAGTACTTC. Translated, it gives CASSLVVTGRHEQYF.

This clone was found a few times. This chain joins TRBV29-1 and TRBJ1-2; no clear D. Trimming cost V 5 bases and J 8 bases, with 15 bases left between them. The CDR3 has 12 amino acids. The V gene's germline CDR1 is SQVTM and CDR2 ANQGSEA. CDR3 residues: CSVQAVPRGYTF. The CDR3 nucleotides read TGCAGCGTTCAAGCCGTGCCGAGGGGCTACACCTTC.

This clone was seen a handful of times. V usage is TRBV9 and J usage is TRBJ2-3, with D perhaps TRBD2 (5 bases). Deletions cut 4 bases from V and 0 bases from J, with 12 bases between. Germline CDR1 is SGDLS and CDR2 is YYNGEE. This CDR3 has 15 residues. CDR3 in amino acids: CASSPERTSTDTQYF. CDR3 in DNA: TGTGCCAGCAGCCCCGAGCGGACTAGCACAGATACGCAGTATTTT.

This clone was counted only a few times. V is TRBV29-1 and J is TRBJ2-5; 8 positions match TRBD2. The CDR3 runs to 16 residues. J was trimmed by 3 bases and V by 3 bases; bases with no gene match: 12. The germline gives CDR1 SQVTM, CDR2 ANQGSEA. In nucleotides, the CDR3 is TGCAGCGTTGAGGACCTCTTTACTAGCGGAGAAGAGACCCAGTACTTC. Translating it yields CSVEDLFTSGEETQYF. The variable domain in full, completed from reference TRBV29-1 and TRBJ2-5, reads SAVISQKPSRDICQRGTSLTIQCQVDSQVTMMFWYRQQPGQSLTLIATANQGSEATYESGFVIDKFPISRPNLTFSTLTVSNMSPEDSSIYLCSVEDLFTSGEETQYFGPGTRLLVL.

There are a few counts of this clone. The V gene is TRBV14, the J gene TRBJ2-7; 8 bases match TRBD1. The V gene's germline CDR1 is SGHDN and CDR2 FVKESK. The CDR3 extends over 14 amino acids. J was trimmed by 1 base and V by 6 bases; bases with no gene match: 5. CDR3 region: CASSPGQGSYEQYF. The DNA for the CDR3 is TGTGCCAGCAGTCCTGGACAGGGTTCCTACGAGCAGTACTTC. Complete variable domain (other parts from reference TRBV14 and TRBJ2-7): EAGVTQFPSHSVIEKGQTVTLRCDPISGHDNLYWYRRVMGKEIKFLLHFVKESKQDESGMPNNRFLAERTGGTYSTLKVQPAELEDSGVYFCASSPGQGSYEQYFGPGTRLTVT.

The gene calls are TRBV11-3 and TRBJ2-1; maybe TRBD2 (5 bases). Germline V gene sequence: CDR1 SGHNT, CDR2 YENEEA. V was pared by 0 bases and J by 13 bases, with 10 bases between. This CDR3 contains 12 residues. This CDR3 reads CASSLDSGTQFF. The CDR3 DNA is TGTGCCAGCAGCTTAGACAGCGGCACACAGTTCTTC. Combining the CDR3 with reference TRBV11-3 and TRBJ2-1 gives the whole variable domain EAGVVQSPRYKIIEKKQPVAFWCNPISGHNTLYWYLQNLGQGPELLIRYENEEAVDDSQLPKDRFSAERLKGVDSTLKIQPAELGDSAVYLCASSLDSGTQFFGPGTRLTVL.

This clone has only a few counts. J is TRBJ2-3 and V is TRBV5-4; TRBD2 agrees at 9 bases. V gave up 9 bases and J gave up 3 bases; unmatched junction bases: 5. Germline V gene lookup returns CDR1 SGHNT and CDR2 YYREEE (reference sequence). The length of the CDR3 is 13 residues. The CDR3 loop reads CATMLAGTDTQYF. CDR3 coding DNA: TGTGCCACAATGCTAGCGGGGACAGATACGCAGTATTTT.

This chain uses TRBV15 with TRBJ2-5; 10 bases fit TRBD2. Per germline, CDR1 LNHNV and CDR2 YYDKDF (reference sequence). The CDR3 is 16 amino acids. Unmatched junction bases numbered 8, after V lost 3 bases and J lost 4 bases. Here the CDR3 DNA reads TGTGCCACCAGCAGGATAATAGCGGGGGGTGTAGAGACCCAGTACTTC. This translates into CATSRIIAGGVETQYF.

A few counts support this clone. This chain joins TRBV11-2 and TRBJ2-7, with 11 bases lining up with TRBD1. Germline assignment: CDR1 SGHAT and CDR2 FQNNGV. The CDR3 covers 15 residues. V gave up 1 base and J gave up 3 bases; unmatched junction bases: 2. The CDR3 region has the DNA TGTGCCAGCAGCTTAGCCGGGACAGGGGGCTACGAGCAGTACTTC. Amino acids: CASSLAGTGGYEQYF.

The genes are TRBV5-1 and TRBJ2-1, with 10 bases identical to TRBD2. The germline V gene has CDR1 SGHRS and CDR2 YFSETQ. This CDR3 region has 17 residues. V shed 0 bases and J 8 bases; nucleotides not matched to a gene: 11. DNA for the CDR3: TGCGCCAGCAGCTTGGGGGCTAGCGGGAGTGGGCCCGATGAGCAGTTCTTC. Residues: CASSLGASGSGPDEQFF.

This clone was seen at least ten times. The V call is TRBV23-1, the J call TRBJ1-2; 7 bases match TRBD1. TRBV23-1 is known as an ORF, though its function is uncertain. The CDR3 runs to 12 residues. V shed 3 bases, J shed 5 bases, and the junction held 0 bases outside the gene matches. The CDR3 sequence is CASSQTGYGYTF. The CDR3 nucleotides are TGCGCCAGCAGTCAGACAGGGTATGGCTACACCTTC.

This clone has only a few counts. The chain is built from TRBV5-4 and TRBJ2-3; 9 nucleotides agree with TRBD2. The germline gives CDR1 SGHNT, CDR2 YYREEE (reference sequence). V was pared by 4 bases and J by 5 bases, with 5 bases of the junction left unmatched. The CDR3 extends over 14 amino acids. The CDR3, as DNA: TGTGCCAGCAGCCGTAGCGGGAGCGGAGATACGCAGTATTTT. Encoded protein: CASSRSGSGDTQYF.

The CDR3 loop reads CASSQPWGPGGTNTGELFF. The CDR3 bases are TGCGCCAGCAGCCAACCCTGGGGGCCGGGGGGAACGAACACCGGGGAGCTGTTTTTT. V usage is TRBV4-3 and J usage is TRBJ2-2; weak D call: TRBD2 (7 bases). V lost 2 bases and J lost 0, with 19 bases in between. The CDR3 has 19 residues. Germline CDR1 LGHNA, CDR2 YSLEER.

The V gene is TRBV18, the J gene TRBJ1-1; D uncertain. The CDR3 length is 14 residues. V shed 3 bases and J shed 2 bases, with 10 bases lying between them. Per the germline V gene, CDR1 is KGHSH and CDR2 is LQKENI. CDR3 coding DNA: TGTGCCAGCTCACCTACGACATCTAACACTGAAGCTTTCTTT. Protein: CASSPTTSNTEAFF.

The V gene is TRBV7-2, the J gene TRBJ2-4; 7 positions match TRBD1. Germline V gene data show CDR1 as SGHTA and CDR2 as FQGNSA. The CDR3 has 13 amino acids. V dropped 5 bases and J dropped 5; count of bases not matched to a gene: 3. The CDR3 DNA reads as TGTGCCAGCAGCACAGGACAGGAAAACATTCAGTACTTC. Its protein is CASSTGQENIQYF.

This chain links TRBV9 with TRBJ2-7, with a possible D match to TRBD1 (6 bases). Trimming took 3 bases from V and 0 from J, leaving 16 bases between them. Per the germline V gene, CDR1 is SGDLS and CDR2 is YYNGEE. The CDR3 has 16 amino acids. The chain's CDR3 is CASSATGTLSSYEQYF. CDR3 sequence (DNA): TGTGCCAGCAGCGCGACCGGGACACTGAGCTCCTACGAGCAGTACTTC.

This sequence joins TRBV18 and TRBJ2-7; tentative D call: TRBD2 (5 bases). There are 11 residues in the CDR3. Per germline, CDR1 KGHSH and CDR2 LQKENI. The V and J ends lost 4 bases and 6 bases respectively, with 7 bases between them. The CDR3 DNA reads TGTGCCAGCTCACAGAGCGGCGAGCAGTACTTC. Protein product: CASSQSGEQYF.

This clone appeared a few times. The rearrangement uses TRBV30 and TRBJ2-1, with 8 nucleotides matching TRBD1. CDR1 and CDR2 (germline): GTSNPN, SVGIG (reference sequence). V shed 0 bases, J shed 12 bases, and the junction held 4 bases outside the gene matches. The CDR3 length is 12 residues. The CDR3 protein is CAWSVLGQGQFF. DNA for the CDR3: TGTGCCTGGAGTGTACTCGGACAGGGGCAGTTCTTC.

This clone came up a few times. The chain joins TRBV6-6 to TRBJ1-2; TRBD1 agrees at 9 bases. With 4 bases clipped from V and 4 bases from J, the junction kept 4 bases outside the gene matches. CDR3 size: 14 residues. CDR1 and CDR2 from the germline V gene are MNHNY and SVGAGI (reference sequence). This CDR3 is CASSFTGGGYGYTF. The DNA of the CDR3 is TGTGCCAGCAGTTTTACAGGGGGCGGCTATGGCTACACCTTC.